Listed below are T cell receptor beta chains from one sample, sequenced in a study of cytomegalovirus exposure and HLA in healthy donors. Sequencing was performed with immunoSEQ multiplex PCR; in TCRdb, only in-frame clones are kept and a portion is missing. The ten top clones account for 1.5% to 2%, within a sample of about 150,000 clones. The material sequenced was PBMCs. These receptors originate from a woman in her 50s in good health and CMV-seronegative. CDR3s include the opening cysteine and the closing phenylalanine or tryptophan. D genes are given only for firm matches.

D gene	J gene	V gene	CDR3 DNA	CDR3 protein
TRBD2	TRBJ2-7	TRBV28	TGTGCCAGCAGTTTGGGGGCGGGAGGGACCTACGAGCAGTACTTC	CASSLGAGGTYEQYF
.	TRBJ2-7	TRBV6-4	TGTGCCAGCAGTGCCTCGGGGGAGGCTACGGGGCAGTACTTC	CASSASGEATGQYF
TRBD1	TRBJ1-1	TRBV19	TGTGCCAGTAGTCCGGGACAGACGAACACTGAAGCTTTCTTT	CASSPGQTNTEAFF
.	TRBJ2-7	TRBV10-3	TGTGCCATCAGTGAGTCGAGATCCCAGGGAACCTACGAGCAGTACTTC	CAISESRSQGTYEQYF
.	TRBJ2-3	TRBV4-1	TGCGCCAGCAGCCAAGTTCTCATGGGCACGCAGTATTTT	CASSQVLMGTQYF
.	TRBJ2-1	TRBV9	TGTGCCAGCAAGCGTGGTGGACTAGATCAGGGGAATGAGCAGTTCTTC	CASKRGGLDQGNEQFF
.	TRBJ1-5	TRBV30	TGTGCCTGGAGTGCCCTCTATGATAGCAATCAGCCCCAGCATTTT	CAWSALYDSNQPQHF
.	TRBJ2-5	TRBV11-2	TGTGCCAGCAGCTCTAGGGGGAGCGGCTGGGAGACCCAGTACTTC	CASSSRGSGWETQYF
.	TRBJ1-2	TRBV30	TGTGCCTGGAGTGTACCGGACAGCCGCTACACCTTC	CAWSVPDSRYTF
.	TRBJ2-7	TRBV7-2	TGTGCCAGCAGCGTCCTAGGGGCGGTCTCTCCCTACGAGCAGTACTTC	CASSVLGAVSPYEQYF
.	TRBJ2-1	TRBV5-1	TGCGCCAGCAGCTTCAGTAACAATGAGCAGTTCTTC	CASSFSNNEQFF
TRBD1	TRBJ2-7	TRBV4-2	TGTGCCAGCAGCCAAGAAGGGGACAGGGGCATCGACGAGCAGTACTTC	CASSQEGDRGIDEQYF
.	TRBJ1-2	TRBV9	TGTGCCAGCAGCGTAGGGGGACACGAGAATGGCTACACCTTC	CASSVGGHENGYTF
.	TRBJ1-5	TRBV30	TGTGCCTGGAGTGTGGGCAACCATCAGCCCCAGCATTTT	CAWSVGNHQPQHF
.	TRBJ1-6	TRBV7-9	TGTGCCAGCAGCGGTCAGGGAAATAATTCACCCCTCCACTTT	CASSGQGNNSPLHF
.	TRBJ2-7	TRBV28	TGTGCCAGCAGTTATAACAGACAGGTTAGGTCCTACGAGCAGTACTTC	CASSYNRQVRSYEQYF
TRBD1	TRBJ2-6	TRBV30	TGTGCCGCGAAGACAGGGTTCCCTGGGGCCAACGTCCTGACTTTC	CAAKTGFPGANVLTF
TRBD2	TRBJ2-1	TRBV9	TGTGCCAGCAGCGTAGGAATCGGGACTAGCGGGAGTAAGTCCTACAATGAGCAGTTCTTC	CASSVGIGTSGSKSYNEQFF
.	TRBJ2-2	TRBV29-1	TGCAGCGCAGGGGTCGCCGGGGAGCTGTTTTTT	CSAGVAGELFF
TRBD2	TRBJ2-5	TRBV2	TGTGCCAGCAGGGTGGCCTCGGGGGGCCAAGAGACCCAGTACTTC	CASRVASGGQETQYF
.	TRBJ1-2	TRBV5-8	TGTGCCAGCAGCTTGTCAGTGAACTATGGCTACACCTTC	CASSLSVNYGYTF
.	TRBJ2-6	TRBV15	TGTGCCACCAGCAGAGATGACAACCCTGGGGCCAACGTCCTGACTTTC	CATSRDDNPGANVLTF
.	TRBJ1-3	TRBV30	TGTGCCTGGAGTGGACCAGGGTACGGAAACACCATATATTTT	CAWSGPGYGNTIYF
.	TRBJ1-4	TRBV5-1	TGCGCCAGCAGCGGCGGGAGGGGCGGAGAGGAAAAACTGTTTTTT	CASSGGRGGEEKLFF
.	TRBJ2-7	TRBV5-1	TGCGCCAGCAGTACTTGGGGGGCCTACGAGCAGTACTTC	CASSTWGAYEQYF
TRBD1	TRBJ1-5	TRBV19	TGTGCCAGTATTAGGACAGGGGGCTCGAGTCAGCCCCAGCATTTT	CASIRTGGSSQPQHF
.	TRBJ1-1	TRBV7-9	TGTGCCAGCAGCTTAGCCACAGGGCCACTAACTGAAGCTTTCTTT	CASSLATGPLTEAFF
.	TRBJ1-1	TRBV30	TGTGCCTTTCAGGTGAACACTGAAGCTTTCTTT	CAFQVNTEAFF
.	TRBJ2-7	TRBV9	TGTGCCAGCAGCGTAGGGGGGGTAGGTTCCTACGAGCAGTACTTC	CASSVGGVGSYEQYF
TRBD1	TRBJ1-5	TRBV5-3	TGTGCCAGAAGTCTTGCTCAGACAGGGGGCGGTTGTCAGCCCCAGCATTTT	CARSLAQTGGGCQPQHF
TRBD2	TRBJ2-1	TRBV27	TGTGCCAGCACGGCTAGCGGGGAAAGCAATGAGCAGTTCTTC	CASTASGESNEQFF
.	TRBJ2-7	TRBV27	TGTGCCGCGCTGGACAGCCGAGGGGGCTACGAGCAGTACTTC	CAALDSRGGYEQYF
TRBD1	TRBJ2-2	TRBV7-9	TGTGCCAGCAGCTCGGGACAGGAGGGGACCGGGGAGCTGTTTTTT	CASSSGQEGTGELFF
.	TRBJ2-1	TRBV29-1	TGCAGCGTTGAAGCCCGGGTGTACAATGAGCAGTTCTTC	CSVEARVYNEQFF
.	TRBJ2-5	TRBV5-8	TGTTTGGGGCGGAGGGAAGAGACCCAGTACTTC	CLGRREETQYF
.	TRBJ2-5	TRBV5-4	TGTGCCAGCAGCTTGTTTGGGGGAGGGGGAGAGACCCAGTACTTC	CASSLFGGGGETQYF
.	TRBJ2-1	TRBV5-1	TGCGCCAGCAGTAATCAGGGAGGCGATGAGCAGTTCTTC	CASSNQGGDEQFF
.	TRBJ2-7	TRBV27	TGTGCCAGCAGTTCAACAGGGGACTCATCCTACGAGCAGTACTTC	CASSSTGDSSYEQYF
.	TRBJ1-6	TRBV5-1	TGCGCCAGCAGCTTGGGGTCGTCGGCAGAACTATCACCCCTCCACTTT	CASSLGSSAELSPLHF
.	TRBJ2-3	TRBV4-1	TGCGCCAGCAGCCAAGGAGGGGGGGAGAGCACAGATACGCAGTATTTT	CASSQGGGESTDTQYF
.	TRBJ2-1	TRBV30	TGTGCCTGGAGACGTAGCGGCGCGGGGAATGAGCAGTTCTTC	CAWRRSGAGNEQFF
TRBD2	TRBJ2-5	TRBV6-1	TGTGCCAGCAGTGATGCCCTCGGGAGGGGCCAAGAGACCCAGTACTTC	CASSDALGRGQETQYF
.	TRBJ2-1	TRBV19	TGTGCCAGTAATCTACCCCCCTACAATGAGCAGTTCTTC	CASNLPPYNEQFF